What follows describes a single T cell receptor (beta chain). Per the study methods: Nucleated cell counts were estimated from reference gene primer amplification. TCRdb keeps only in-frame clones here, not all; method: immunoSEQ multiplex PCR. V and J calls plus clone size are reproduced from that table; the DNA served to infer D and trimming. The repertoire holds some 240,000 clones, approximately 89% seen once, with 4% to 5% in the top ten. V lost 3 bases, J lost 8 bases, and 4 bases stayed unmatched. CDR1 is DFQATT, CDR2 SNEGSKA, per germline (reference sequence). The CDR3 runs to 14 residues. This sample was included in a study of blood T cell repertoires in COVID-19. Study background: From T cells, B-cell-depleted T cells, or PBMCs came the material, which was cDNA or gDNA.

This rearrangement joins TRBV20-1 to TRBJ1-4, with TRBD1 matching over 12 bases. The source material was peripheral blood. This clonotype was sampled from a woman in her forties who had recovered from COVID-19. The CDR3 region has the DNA TGCAGTGCTAGTCTCGGGACAGGGGGCGAAAAACTGTTTTTT. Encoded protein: CSASLGTGGEKLFF.